The 8 T cell receptor beta chains listed next were all sequenced from one sample in a study of blood T cell repertoires in COVID-19. Measured with immunoSEQ multiplex PCR; TCRdb has only the in-frame clones, and not every one. The table has some 180,000 clones, roughly 81% seen once. The source material was peripheral blood. The receptors originated from a woman of 80 years or more with COVID-19, enrolled during active disease.

The chain links TRBV24-1 to TRBJ1-2; D is undetermined. The length of the CDR3 is 13 residues. CDR1 and CDR2 from the germline V gene are KGHDR and SFDVKD. Trimming took 2 bases from V and 2 from J, leaving 5 bases between them. CDR3 loop: CATSDYKNYGYTF. In nucleotides, the CDR3 is TGTGCCACCAGTGATTACAAGAACTATGGCTACACCTTC.

V gene TRBV15 combines with J gene TRBJ2-7; 14 bases agree with TRBD2. CDR3 length equals 18 residues. CDR1 and CDR2 from the germline V gene are LNHNV and YYDKDF (reference sequence). Germline trimming cut 1 base from V and 6 bases from J; bases unmatched to any gene: 11. The CDR3: CATSRVGRGLAGVGEQYF. The CDR3 nucleotides read TGTGCCACCAGCAGAGTCGGTAGGGGACTAGCGGGAGTTGGCGAGCAGTACTTC.

The genes are TRBV5-6 and TRBJ1-3; 7 bases are shared with TRBD1. J was trimmed by 4 bases and V by 2 bases; bases with no gene match: 3. The germline V gene has CDR1 SGHDT and CDR2 YYEEEE. This CDR3 comprises 14 residues. The CDR3, as DNA: TGTGCCAGCAGCTTCGGGACAGTCGGAAACACCATATATTTT. Translation: CASSFGTVGNTIYF.

The chain uses TRBV4-1 and TRBJ1-4; D uncertain. The CDR3 has 16 residues. Germline CDR1 and CDR2: MGHRA and YSYEKL. Trimming shortened V by 0 bases and J by 4 bases, and 12 bases separated the two germline ends. CDR3 nucleotide sequence: TGCGCCAGCAGCCAAGATCAAAGGCGGATTAATGAAAAACTGTTTTTT. Translated: CASSQDQRRINEKLFF.

This chain links TRBV11-2 with TRBJ1-6; no reliable D call. The CDR3 has 14 amino acids. Germline V gene lookup returns CDR1 SGHAT and CDR2 FQNNGV. V was pared by 3 bases and J by 9 bases, with 12 bases between. The CDR3 coding sequence is TGTGCCAGCAGCTTGCCTTGGAGTGCTTCACCCCTCCACTTT. It translates to CASSLPWSASPLHF.

This chain connects TRBV6-4 to TRBJ2-7; possible D gene TRBD2, 6 bases. The ends were cut back, 6 bases at V and 4 bases at J, with 16 bases in the middle. Germline V gene data show CDR1 as MRHNA and CDR2 as SNTAGT. The CDR3 has 14 residues. In DNA, the CDR3 is TGTGCCAGCAGGATCCTAGCGCGGGATTACGAGCAGTACTTC. Protein sequence: CASRILARDYEQYF.

For the CDR3, the DNA is TGTGCCAGCAGTTTCCTCGTGACTCGCTACGAGCAGTACTTC. Amino acid sequence: CASSFLVTRYEQYF. V and J are TRBV28 and TRBJ2-7; D is unclear. The CDR3 contains 14 residues. Germline CDR1 is MDHEN and CDR2 is SYDVKM. The V and J ends lost 3 bases and 3 bases respectively, with 12 bases between them. The whole variable domain, filled in from reference TRBV28 and TRBJ2-7, reads DVKVTQSSRYLVKRTGEKVFLECVQDMDHENMFWYRQDPGLGLRLIYFSYDVKMKEKGDIPEGYSVSREKKERFSLILESASTNQTSMYLCASSFLVTRYEQYFGPGTRLTVT.

The V and J genes are TRBV5-1 and TRBJ1-1; D is perhaps TRBD1 (6 bases). The CDR3 spans 15 residues. Germline CDR1 is SGHRS and CDR2 is YFSETQ. Trimming removed 2 bases at V and 4 bases at J, with 15 bases between. This CDR3 is CASSLFGRGATEAFF. CDR3 DNA sequence: TGCGCCAGCAGCTTATTCGGGCGGGGGGCCACTGAAGCTTTCTTT. The whole variable domain, filled in from reference TRBV5-1 and TRBJ1-1, reads KAGVTQTPRYLIKTRGQQVTLSCSPISGHRSVSWYQQTPGQGLQFLFEYFSETQRNKGNFPGRFSGRQFSNSRSEMNVSTLELGDSALYLCASSLFGRGATEAFFGQGTRLTVV.